This TCR beta chain was documented in a study of T cell repertoires in cytomegalovirus infection. Trimming took off 5 bases at V and 0 bases at J, with 7 bases between the two ends. The CDR3 covers 13 residues. The germline gives CDR1 SGHVS, CDR2 FQNEAQ. TCRdb re-derived calls from the reads in MiXCR, one entry per CDR3 protein. Of some 62,000 distinct CDR3 sequences detected, roughly 21% appear once; the ten largest clones hold 65% to 85%. Concerning this clonotype itself: Its antigen is not known.

Study results and limitations: Cumulative frequency (of public TCR beta family members) identified carriers of CMV plus the relevant HLA.

The TCR was taken from a human donor in good health (CMV status not recorded). Some clones in this sample may be carry-over from other donors' samples. The rearrangement joins TRBV7-8 to TRBJ1-1, with D unresolved. The sample here was CD8+ T cells from cultured PBMCs, taken from culture after CMV antigen stimulation. In DNA, the CDR3 is TGTGCCAGCAGCCCGATCATGAACACTGAAGCTTTCTTT. It codes for CASSPIMNTEAFF. The full variable domain, in which reference TRBV7-8 and TRBJ1-1 provide the parts outside the CDR3, is GAGVSQSPRYKVAKRGQDVALRCDPISGHVSLFWYQQALGQGPEFLTYFQNEAQLDKSGLPSDRFFAERPEGSVSTLKIQRTQQEDSAVYLCASSPIMNTEAFFGQGTRLTVV.